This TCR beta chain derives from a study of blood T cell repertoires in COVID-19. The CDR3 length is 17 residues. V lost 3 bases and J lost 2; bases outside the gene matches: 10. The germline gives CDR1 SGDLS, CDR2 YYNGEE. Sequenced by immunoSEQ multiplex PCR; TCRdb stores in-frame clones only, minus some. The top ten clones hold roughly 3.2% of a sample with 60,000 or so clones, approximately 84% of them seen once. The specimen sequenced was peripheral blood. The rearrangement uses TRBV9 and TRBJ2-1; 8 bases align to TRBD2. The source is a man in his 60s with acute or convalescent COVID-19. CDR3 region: CASSASSGGGTYNEQFF. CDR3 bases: TGTGCCAGCAGCGCCTCCTCTGGCGGGGGGACCTACAATGAGCAGTTCTTC.